This T cell receptor (beta chain) was sequenced for a study of blood T cell repertoires in COVID-19. Study context: Both acute and convalescent COVID-19 samples were obtained from the United States, Italy and Spain.

This table comes from immunoSEQ multiplex PCR, and its TCRdb copy is limited to in-frame clones, with some not included. The repertoire has more than 350,000 clones, 80% to 90% of them found once; the top ten carry around 1%. Everyone who took part was roughly 18 to 89 years old, and they came from 20 to 25 US areas. Clinical histories supplied by participants themselves formed the basis of cohort assignment. Between the trimmed V and J ends, which lost 0 bases and 6 bases, there was a span of 7 bases. CDR3 length: 13 amino acids. The germline V gene encodes CDR1 SGHAT and CDR2 FQDESV (reference sequence).

The sequenced sample was PBMCs or T cells enriched from blood (not recorded which). This receptor was taken from a man younger than 35 who had recovered from COVID-19. The V call is TRBV11-1, the J call TRBJ2-3; no clear D. The CDR3 nucleotides read TGTGCCAGCAGCTTAGCGTCCTTTGATACGCAGTATTTT. Translating it yields CASSLASFDTQYF.